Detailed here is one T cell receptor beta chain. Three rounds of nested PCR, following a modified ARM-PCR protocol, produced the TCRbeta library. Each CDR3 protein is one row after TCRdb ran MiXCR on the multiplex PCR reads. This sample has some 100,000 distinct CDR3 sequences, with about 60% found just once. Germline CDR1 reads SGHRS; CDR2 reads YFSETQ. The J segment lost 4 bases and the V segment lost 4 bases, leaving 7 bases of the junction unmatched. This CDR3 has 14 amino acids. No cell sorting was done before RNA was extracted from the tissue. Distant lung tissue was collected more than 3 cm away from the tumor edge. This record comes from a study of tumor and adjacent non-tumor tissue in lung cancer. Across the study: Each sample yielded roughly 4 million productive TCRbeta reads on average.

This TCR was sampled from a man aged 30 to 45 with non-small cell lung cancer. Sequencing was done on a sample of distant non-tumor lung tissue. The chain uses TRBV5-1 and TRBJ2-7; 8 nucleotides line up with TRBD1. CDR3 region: CASSPLQGGYEQYF. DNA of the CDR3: TGCGCCAGCAGCCCTCTACAGGGGGGATACGAGCAGTACTTC.